The present T cell receptor (beta chain) was sequenced within a study of CD8+ T cells in alopecia areata. Study-level information: Among treated patients, oral tofacitinib was administered at 5 to 10 mg twice daily.

Germline loops: CDR1 SQVTM, CDR2 ANQGSEA. The V and J ends lost 6 bases and 4 bases respectively, with 24 bases between them. The CDR3 loop spans 16 amino acids. Extracted from the samples, RNA was reverse transcribed into cDNA to serve as the sequencing template. Sequenced by immunoSEQ multiplex PCR; TCRdb stores in-frame clones only, minus some. The sample contains roughly 250,000 clones, 67% of which appear only once. The chain joins TRBV29-1 to TRBJ2-5; the D is unclear. The material was CD4+ T cells sorted from blood, obtained at week 0. The clonotype originates from a human donor with alopecia areata. CDR3 region: CSVAKGSVPSGETQYF. CDR3 nucleotides: TGCAGCGTGGCAAAGGGATCGGTTCCGTCGGGAGAGACCCAGTACTTC.